These T cell receptor beta chains were read from a single sample in a study of cytomegalovirus exposure and HLA in healthy donors. The data were produced by immunoSEQ multiplex PCR, yet TCRdb's version contains in-frame clones alone and is incomplete. The data contain about 110,000 clones, roughly 87% of them seen just once; the ten biggest clones take up roughly 2.6%. Sequencing used PBMCs. Receptors originate from a man in his thirties or forties in good health and CMV-seropositive. Both conserved end residues are part of each CDR3. Each record gives: clone size, V gene, CDR3 protein. The size field is filled for only some rows; it gives once, few, many or a size class.

abundance: -
v_gene: TRBV11-3
CDR3aa: CASSPGQGTDTQYF

abundance: once
v_gene: TRBV7-9
CDR3aa: CSSSLRVEQYF

abundance: -
v_gene: TRBV9
CDR3aa: CASSVGLHTTDTQYF

abundance: -
v_gene: TRBV7-3
CDR3aa: CASSRSGGASSDTQYF

abundance: -
v_gene: TRBV7-2
CDR3aa: CASSLGSGFEKLFF

abundance: -
v_gene: TRBV7-9
CDR3aa: CASSPTRGGDYEQYF

abundance: -
v_gene: TRBV4-1
CDR3aa: CASSQRSFFRNTEAFF

abundance: once
v_gene: TRBV5-1
CDR3aa: CASRSQGATVNTEAFF

abundance: -
v_gene: TRBV19
CDR3aa: CASSPQVGSEPQHF

abundance: -
v_gene: TRBV5-4
CDR3aa: CASSLDSHGLAQFF

abundance: -
v_gene: TRBV10-1
CDR3aa: CASSESTGGLYNEQFF

abundance: few
v_gene: TRBV7-3
CDR3aa: CASSLMGRPETQYF

abundance: few
v_gene: TRBV6-5
CDR3aa: CASRGGRSNQPQHF

abundance: -
v_gene: TRBV7-7
CDR3aa: CASSPISGGATDTQYF

abundance: -
v_gene: TRBV25-1
CDR3aa: CASSVTGTGYNGYTF

abundance: -
v_gene: TRBV5-4
CDR3aa: CASSLQETQYF

abundance: -
v_gene: TRBV7-9
CDR3aa: CASSFSGHPYEQYF

abundance: -
v_gene: TRBV6-1
CDR3aa: CASSDLQGRQETQYF